This TCR beta chain was documented in a study of sequential checkpoint blockade in melanoma. Study-level background: First-line arms were nivolumab then ipilimumab, or the reverse, randomized 1:1. After both sequences, patients received maintenance nivolumab.

The CDR3 has 12 amino acids. Trimming cost V 5 bases and J 8 bases, with 12 bases left between them. Germline CDR1 reads LNHDA; CDR2 reads SQIVND (reference sequence). Noted treatment: randomized to nivolumab then ipilimumab (arm A) or the reverse (arm B). No patient had prior DNA-damaging chemotherapy. Live CD3+CD8+ CD19− CD56− cells were sorted from PBMCs. Profiled with immunoSEQ multiplex PCR; TCRdb holds only in-frame clones, not every one. The data hold roughly 30,000 clones, with 75% to 85% observed a single time. This clone was seen more than once but under ten times. The source was CD8+ T cells sorted from blood (inferred from file names), collected from a patient given nivolumab and ipilimumab in sequence. This clonotype was sampled from a human donor with melanoma. The chain joins TRBV19 to TRBJ1-1, with D perhaps TRBD1 (5 bases). The CDR3 sequence is CASSPRRDEAFF. The CDR3 bases are TGTGCCAGTAGTCCTCGGAGGGACGAAGCTTTCTTT.